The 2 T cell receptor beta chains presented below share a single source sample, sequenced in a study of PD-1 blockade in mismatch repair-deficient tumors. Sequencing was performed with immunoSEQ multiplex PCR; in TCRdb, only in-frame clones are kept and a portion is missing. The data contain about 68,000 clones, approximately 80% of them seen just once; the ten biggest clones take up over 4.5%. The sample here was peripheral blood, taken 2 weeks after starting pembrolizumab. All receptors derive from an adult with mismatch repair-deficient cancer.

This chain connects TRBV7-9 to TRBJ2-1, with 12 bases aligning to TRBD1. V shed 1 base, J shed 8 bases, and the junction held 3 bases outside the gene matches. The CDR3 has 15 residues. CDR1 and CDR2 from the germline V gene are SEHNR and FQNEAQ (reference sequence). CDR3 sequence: CASSLGDRGLDEQFF. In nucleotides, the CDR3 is TGTGCCAGCAGCTTAGGGGACAGGGGGCTGGATGAGCAGTTCTTC.

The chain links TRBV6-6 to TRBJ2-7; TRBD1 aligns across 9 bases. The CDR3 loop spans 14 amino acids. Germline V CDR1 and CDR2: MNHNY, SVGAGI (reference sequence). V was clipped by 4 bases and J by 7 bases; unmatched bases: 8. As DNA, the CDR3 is TGTGCCAGCAGTTTTGGGGACAGGGAAGGAGAGCAGTACTTC. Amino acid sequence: CASSFGDREGEQYF.